These T cell receptor beta chains were read from a single sample in a study of cytomegalovirus exposure and HLA in healthy donors. Clones were sequenced by immunoSEQ multiplex PCR, and TCRdb holds only the in-frame ones, with some missing. The sample consists of 100,000 to 150,000 clones, around 8.5% of them appearing once. Material: PBMCs. Source of these receptors: a man aged 40-49 years in good health and CMV-seronegative. The conserved cysteine and the conserved F or W are not part of the CDR3 here. Fields, in order: J gene, V gene, clone size, CDR3 protein. Rows may omit the clone size; those that give it use once, few, many or a size class.

J: TRBJ2-7; V: TRBV5-1; size: few; CDR3: ASSKPGQATYEQY
J: TRBJ1-2; V: TRBV28; size: few; CDR3: ASSLEGQGIDGYT
J: TRBJ2-2; V: TRBV5-6; size: few; CDR3: ASSLGQTRELF
J: TRBJ2-1; V: TRBV5-1; size: -; CDR3: ASSKFEEQF
J: TRBJ2-7; V: TRBV2; size: -; CDR3: ASTPRVGGGDEQY
J: TRBJ2-5; V: TRBV4-1; size: -; CDR3: ASSQGGQKETQY
J: TRBJ2-3; V: TRBV11-3; size: -; CDR3: ASSLGRSTDTQY
J: TRBJ1-1; V: TRBV7-9; size: -; CDR3: ASSLSGQAPEAF
J: TRBJ2-3; V: TRBV11-3; size: -; CDR3: ASSLGRDTQY
J: TRBJ1-2; V: TRBV5-1; size: few; CDR3: ASRYDRGHRGYGYT
J: TRBJ2-7; V: TRBV10-2; size: few; CDR3: ASGGGGAGEQY
J: TRBJ1-2; V: TRBV9; size: few; CDR3: ASSAGTGGKENYGYT
J: TRBJ2-7; V: TRBV9; size: many; CDR3: ASSVGTGGEQY
J: TRBJ2-7; V: TRBV6-1; size: -; CDR3: ASSALGHEQY
J: TRBJ2-1; V: TRBV9; size: -; CDR3: ASSVGTSGGAVHEQF
J: TRBJ1-5; V: TRBV5-8; size: -; CDR3: ASSKDSWDSNQPQH
J: TRBJ1-2; V: TRBV27; size: -; CDR3: ASSRLSSPDGYT
J: TRBJ2-7; V: TRBV27; size: -; CDR3: ASTPQDFGQPFYEQY
J: TRBJ1-2; V: TRBV5-6; size: -; CDR3: ARRRGYGYT
J: TRBJ2-2; V: TRBV7-7; size: -; CDR3: ASSARQGNTGELF
J: TRBJ1-1; V: TRBV4-1; size: few; CDR3: ASSQRDSASTEAF
J: TRBJ2-7; V: TRBV4-3; size: few; CDR3: ASSQEPGERGGGYEQY
J: TRBJ1-3; V: TRBV10-3; size: few; CDR3: ATGTGGTGNTIY